This T cell receptor (beta chain) was documented in a study of T cell responses to AZD1222 COVID-19 vaccine. General study results and limits: Donors in the cohort were predominantly white British and more often female, and clonal diversity was possibly underestimated. Seropositive at baseline were only a handful of AZD1222 recipients.

TCRdb keeps only in-frame clones here, not all; method: immunoSEQ multiplex PCR. This sample has about 150,000 clones, with roughly 80% found just once. Of note for this clone: Its antigen is not identified.

Trimming removed 11 bases from V and 4 bases from J; junction bases left unmatched: 5. The CDR3 is 13 residues long. Germline V CDR1 and CDR2: ENHRY, SYGVKD. This sample comprised peripheral blood, obtained on day 0 of AZD1222 vaccination. This sequence was found in an adult in good health. This chain uses TRBV10-3 with TRBJ1-4, with TRBD1 identical over 9 bases. The CDR3 spells CASWTGVNEKLFF. DNA for the CDR3: TGTGCCTCCTGGACAGGGGTTAATGAAAAACTGTTTTTT.